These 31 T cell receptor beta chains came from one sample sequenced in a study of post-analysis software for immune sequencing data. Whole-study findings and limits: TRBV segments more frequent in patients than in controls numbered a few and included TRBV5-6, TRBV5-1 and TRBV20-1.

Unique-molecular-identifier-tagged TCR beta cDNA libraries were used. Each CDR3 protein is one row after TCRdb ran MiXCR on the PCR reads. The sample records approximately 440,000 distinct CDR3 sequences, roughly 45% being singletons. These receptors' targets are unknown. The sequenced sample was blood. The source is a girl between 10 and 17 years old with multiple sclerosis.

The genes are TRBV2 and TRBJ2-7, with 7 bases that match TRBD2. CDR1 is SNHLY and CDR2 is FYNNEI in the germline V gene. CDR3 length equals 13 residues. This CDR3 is CASWREISYEQYF. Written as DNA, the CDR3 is TGTGCGTCGTGGCGGGAGATTTCCTACGAGCAGTACTTC.

CDR3 sequence (DNA): TGTGCCAGCAGCCAGGAAAGGGGGCGCAGGTCCTACGAGCAGTACTTC. Amino acid sequence: CASSQERGRRSYEQYF. The chain joins TRBV7-9 to TRBJ2-7, with TRBD1 identical over 7 bases. The V segment lost 5 bases and the J segment 1 base; nucleotides outside the gene matches: 11. CDR1 is SEHNR and CDR2 is FQNEAQ in the germline V gene (reference sequence). This CDR3 spans 16 amino acids.

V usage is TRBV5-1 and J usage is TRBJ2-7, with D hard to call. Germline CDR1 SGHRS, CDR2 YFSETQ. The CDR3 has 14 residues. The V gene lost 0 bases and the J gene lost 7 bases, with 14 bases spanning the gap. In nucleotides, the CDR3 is TGCGCCAGCAGCTTGGCGGGCAGCGCCAATGAGCAGTACTTC. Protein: CASSLAGSANEQYF.

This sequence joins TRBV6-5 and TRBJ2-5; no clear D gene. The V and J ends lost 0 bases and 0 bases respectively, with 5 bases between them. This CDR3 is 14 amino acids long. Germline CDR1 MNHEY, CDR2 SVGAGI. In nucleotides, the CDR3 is TGTGCCAGCAGTTACTCAGGGTACCAAGAGACCCAGTACTTC. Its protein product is CASSYSGYQETQYF.

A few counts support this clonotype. The chain's CDR3 is CASSLDVGYTF. Written as DNA, the CDR3 is TGTGCCAGCAGCTTAGACGTTGGCTACACCTTC. The rearrangement joins TRBV7-2 to TRBJ1-2; D remains ambiguous. CDR1 SGHTA and CDR2 FQGNSA come from the germline V gene. The CDR3 runs to 11 residues. Trimming cost V 1 base and J 7 bases, with 4 bases left between them. The full variable domain, completed using reference TRBV7-2 and TRBJ1-2, is GAGVSQSPSNKVTEKGKDVELRCDPISGHTALYWYRQSLGQGLEFLIYFQGNSAPDKSGLPSDRFSAERTGGSVSTLTIQRTQQEDSAVYLCASSLDVGYTFGSGTRLTVV.

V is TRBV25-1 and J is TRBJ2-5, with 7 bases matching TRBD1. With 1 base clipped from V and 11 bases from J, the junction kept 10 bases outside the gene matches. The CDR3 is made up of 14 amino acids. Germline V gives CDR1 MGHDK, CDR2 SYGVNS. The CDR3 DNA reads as TGTGCCAGCAGTGAATGGACAGGAGACAATGAGCAGTACTTC. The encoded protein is CASSEWTGDNEQYF.

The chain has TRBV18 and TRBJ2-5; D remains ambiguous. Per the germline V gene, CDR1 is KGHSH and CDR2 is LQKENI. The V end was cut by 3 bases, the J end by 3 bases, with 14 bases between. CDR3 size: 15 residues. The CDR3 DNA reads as TGTGCCAGCTCACCTTTGATCGGCAGCGAAGAGACCCAGTACTTC. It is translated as CASSPLIGSEETQYF.

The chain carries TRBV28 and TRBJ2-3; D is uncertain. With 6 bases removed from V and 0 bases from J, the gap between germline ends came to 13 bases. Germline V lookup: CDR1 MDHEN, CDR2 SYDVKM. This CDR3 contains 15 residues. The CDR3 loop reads CASSTPPRSTDTQYF. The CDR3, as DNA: TGTGCCAGCAGCACGCCACCAAGGAGCACAGATACGCAGTATTTT.

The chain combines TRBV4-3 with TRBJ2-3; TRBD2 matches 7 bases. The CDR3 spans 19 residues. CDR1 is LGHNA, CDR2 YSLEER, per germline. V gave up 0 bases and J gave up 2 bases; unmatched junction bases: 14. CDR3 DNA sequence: TGCGCCAGCAGCCAAGACCATGATAGCCAACTAGCGTTCACAGATACGCAGTATTTT. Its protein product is CASSQDHDSQLAFTDTQYF.

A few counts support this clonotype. The CDR3, as DNA: TGCAGTGCTAGAGATTGGGAGGCCCAAGAGACCCAGTACTTC. Its translation: CSARDWEAQETQYF. The rearrangement links TRBV20-1 to TRBJ2-5; maybe TRBD2 (6 bases). The V end was cut by 0 bases, the J end by 1 base, with 9 bases between. Germline loops: CDR1 DFQATT, CDR2 SNEGSKA (reference sequence). The CDR3 runs to 14 residues.

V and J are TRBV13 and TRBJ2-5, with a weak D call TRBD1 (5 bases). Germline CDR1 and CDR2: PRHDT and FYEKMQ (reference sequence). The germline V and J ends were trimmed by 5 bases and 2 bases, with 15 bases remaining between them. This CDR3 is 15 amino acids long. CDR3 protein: CASSPRPGAQETQYF. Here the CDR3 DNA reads TGTGCCAGCAGCCCGAGGCCTGGGGCACAAGAGACCCAGTACTTC.

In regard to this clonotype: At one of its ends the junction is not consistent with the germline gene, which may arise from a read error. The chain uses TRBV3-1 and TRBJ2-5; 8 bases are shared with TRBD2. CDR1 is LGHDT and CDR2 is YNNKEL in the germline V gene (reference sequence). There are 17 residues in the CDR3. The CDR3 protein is CASSQGSASGYQGTQYF. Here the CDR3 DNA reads TGTGCCAGCAGCCAAGGGTCGGCTAGCGGGTACCAAGGGACCCAGTACTTC.

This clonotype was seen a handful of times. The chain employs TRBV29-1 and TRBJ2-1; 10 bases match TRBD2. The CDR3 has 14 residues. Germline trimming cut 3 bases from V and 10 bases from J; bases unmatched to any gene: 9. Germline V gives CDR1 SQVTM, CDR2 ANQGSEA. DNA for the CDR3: TGCAGCGTTGAGGCTAGCGGGAGTGGGGGGGAGCAGTTCTTC. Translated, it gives CSVEASGSGGEQFF.

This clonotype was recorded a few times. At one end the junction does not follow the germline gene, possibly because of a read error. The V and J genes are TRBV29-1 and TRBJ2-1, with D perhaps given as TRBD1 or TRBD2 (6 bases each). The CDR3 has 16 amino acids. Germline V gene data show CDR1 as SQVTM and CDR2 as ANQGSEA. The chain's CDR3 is CSVAPLLGGSYNEQFF. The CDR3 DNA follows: TGCAGCGTTGCCCCCCTCCTGGGGGGCTCCTACAATGAACAGTTCTTC.

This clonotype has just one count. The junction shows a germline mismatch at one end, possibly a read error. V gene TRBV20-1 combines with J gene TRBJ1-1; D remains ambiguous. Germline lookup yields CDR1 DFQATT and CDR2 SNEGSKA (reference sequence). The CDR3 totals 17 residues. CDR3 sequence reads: CSARDLGTSIRNAEAFF. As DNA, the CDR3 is TGCAGTGCTAGAGATCTGGGAACATCAATAAGGAACGCTGAAGCTTTCTTT.

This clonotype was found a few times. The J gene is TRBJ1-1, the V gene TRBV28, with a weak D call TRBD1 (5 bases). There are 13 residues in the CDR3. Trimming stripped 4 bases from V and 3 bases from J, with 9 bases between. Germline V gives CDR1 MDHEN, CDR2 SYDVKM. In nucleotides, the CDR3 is TGTGCCAGCAGTTCACCGGGACACACTGAAGCTTTCTTT. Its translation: CASSSPGHTEAFF.

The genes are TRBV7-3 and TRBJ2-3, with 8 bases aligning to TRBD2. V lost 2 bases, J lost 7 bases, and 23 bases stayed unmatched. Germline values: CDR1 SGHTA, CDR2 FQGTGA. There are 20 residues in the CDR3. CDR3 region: CASSLSSIIGSGIYSNTQYF. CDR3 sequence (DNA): TGTGCCAGCAGCTTATCCTCCATCATTGGTAGCGGGATTTATTCGAATACGCAGTATTTT.

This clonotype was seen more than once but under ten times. CDR3 loop: CASSLPQNPYEQYF. CDR3 in DNA: TGTGCCAGCAGCTTGCCCCAGAACCCCTACGAGCAGTACTTC. The chain has TRBV7-2 and TRBJ2-7; no clear D. Germline CDR1 and CDR2: SGHTA and FQGNSA. This CDR3 contains 14 residues. Trimming took 3 bases from V and 2 from J, leaving 11 bases between them.

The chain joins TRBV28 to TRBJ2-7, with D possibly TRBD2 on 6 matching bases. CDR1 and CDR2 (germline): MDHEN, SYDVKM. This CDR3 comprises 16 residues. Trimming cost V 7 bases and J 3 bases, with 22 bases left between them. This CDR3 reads CASTSSGRGGIYEQYF. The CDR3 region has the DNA TGTGCCAGCACATCATCTGGGCGGGGAGGAATCTACGAGCAGTACTTC.

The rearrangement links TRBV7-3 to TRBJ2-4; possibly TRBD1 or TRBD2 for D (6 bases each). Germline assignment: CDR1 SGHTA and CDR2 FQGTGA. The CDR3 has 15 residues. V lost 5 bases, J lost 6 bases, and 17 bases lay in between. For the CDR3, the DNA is TGTGCCAGCAGCCTCAGGGCCGGAGGGGGAAACATTCAGTACTTC. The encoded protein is CASSLRAGGGNIQYF.

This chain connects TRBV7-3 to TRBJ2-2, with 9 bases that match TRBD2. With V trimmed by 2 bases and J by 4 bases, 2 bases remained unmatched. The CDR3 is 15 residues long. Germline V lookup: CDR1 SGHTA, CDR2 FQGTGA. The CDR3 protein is CASSLAAGGTGELFF. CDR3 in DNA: TGTGCCAGCAGCTTAGCAGCGGGGGGCACCGGGGAGCTGTTTTTT.

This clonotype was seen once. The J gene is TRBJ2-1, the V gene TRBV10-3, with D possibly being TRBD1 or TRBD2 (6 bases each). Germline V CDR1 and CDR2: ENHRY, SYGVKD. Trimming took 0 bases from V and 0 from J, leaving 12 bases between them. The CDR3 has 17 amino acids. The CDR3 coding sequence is TGTGCCATCAGTGAGTCGAAAGGGGGGAGCTCCTACAATGAGCAGTTCTTC. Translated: CAISESKGGSSYNEQFF.

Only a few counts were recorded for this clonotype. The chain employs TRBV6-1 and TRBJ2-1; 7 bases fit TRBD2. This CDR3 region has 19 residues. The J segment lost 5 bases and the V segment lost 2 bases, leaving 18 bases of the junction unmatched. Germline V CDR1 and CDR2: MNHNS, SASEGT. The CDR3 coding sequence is TGTGCCAGCAGTGAATCTTCGGGGGGTTTCCGGGATCTTGACAATGAGCAGTTCTTC. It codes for CASSESSGGFRDLDNEQFF.

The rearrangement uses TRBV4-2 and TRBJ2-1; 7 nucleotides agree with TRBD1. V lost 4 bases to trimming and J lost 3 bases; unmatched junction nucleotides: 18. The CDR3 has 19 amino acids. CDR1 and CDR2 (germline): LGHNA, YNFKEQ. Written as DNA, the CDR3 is TGTGCCAGCAGCCGCCACCGGTCACGCACAGGGGCGGACTACAATGAGCAGTTCTTC. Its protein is CASSRHRSRTGADYNEQFF.

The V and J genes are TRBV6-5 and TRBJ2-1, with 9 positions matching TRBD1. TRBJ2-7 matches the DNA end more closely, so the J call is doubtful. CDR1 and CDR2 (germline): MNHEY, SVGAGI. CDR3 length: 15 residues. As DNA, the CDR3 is TGTGCCAGCAGGACCGGGACAGGGTCCCACAATGAGCAGTACTTC. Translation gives CASRTGTGSHNEQYF.

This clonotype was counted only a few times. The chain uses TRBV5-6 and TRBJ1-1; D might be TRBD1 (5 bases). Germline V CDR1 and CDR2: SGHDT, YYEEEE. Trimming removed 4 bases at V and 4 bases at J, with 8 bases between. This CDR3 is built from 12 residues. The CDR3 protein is CASSRGATEAFF. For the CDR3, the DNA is TGTGCCAGCAGCCGAGGGGCCACTGAAGCTTTCTTT.

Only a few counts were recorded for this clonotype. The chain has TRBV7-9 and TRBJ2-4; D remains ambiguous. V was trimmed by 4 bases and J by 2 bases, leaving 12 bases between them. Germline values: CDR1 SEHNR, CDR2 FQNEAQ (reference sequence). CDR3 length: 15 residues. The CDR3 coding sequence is TGTGCCAGCAGCTGGGGTGACCCAACCAAAAACATTCAGTACTTC. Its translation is CASSWGDPTKNIQYF.

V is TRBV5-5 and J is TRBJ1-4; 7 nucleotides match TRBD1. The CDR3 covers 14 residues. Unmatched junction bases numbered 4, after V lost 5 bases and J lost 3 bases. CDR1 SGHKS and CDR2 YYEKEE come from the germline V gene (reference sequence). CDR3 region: CASRHGTANEKLFF. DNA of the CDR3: TGTGCCAGCAGACACGGGACAGCTAATGAAAAACTGTTTTTT.

CDR3 amino acids: CASSLRGEKLFF. The CDR3 DNA sequence: TGTGCCAGCAGCCTCCGGGGTGAAAAACTGTTTTTT. The J gene is TRBJ1-4, the V gene TRBV7-2; D unresolved. Trimming cost V 5 bases and J 7 bases, with 8 bases left between them. The CDR3 totals 12 residues. Germline values: CDR1 SGHTA, CDR2 FQGNSA.

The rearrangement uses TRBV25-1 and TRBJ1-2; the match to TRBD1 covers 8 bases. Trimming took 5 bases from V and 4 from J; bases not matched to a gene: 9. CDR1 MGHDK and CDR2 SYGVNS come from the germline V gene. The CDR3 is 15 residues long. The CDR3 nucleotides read TGTGCCAGCAGTATCGGCAGGGGGCGCGGCTATGGCTACACCTTC. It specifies CASSIGRGRGYGYTF.

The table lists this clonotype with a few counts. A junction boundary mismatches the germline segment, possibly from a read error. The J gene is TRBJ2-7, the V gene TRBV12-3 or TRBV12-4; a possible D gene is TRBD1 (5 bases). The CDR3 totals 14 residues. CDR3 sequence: CASGLGAVSYEQYF. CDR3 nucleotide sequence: TGTGCCAGCGGTTTAGGGGCAGTTAGTTACGAGCAGTACTTC.